This T cell receptor (beta chain) was captured by sequencing in a study of technical replicates of blood from several donors. The length of the CDR3 is 12 residues. Germline lookup yields CDR1 GTSNPN and CDR2 SVGIG (reference sequence). Trimming left V 1 base short and J 5 bases short, with 8 bases between. Only in-frame clones appear in the TCRdb table, and some are missing; sequencing was by immunoSEQ multiplex PCR. Of about 84,000 clones in the sample, more than 95% were seen once. The chain is built from TRBV30 and TRBJ1-2; D is undetermined. This sequence originates from a human donor in good health. Sequencing was done on a sample of T cells isolated from PBMCs. Written as DNA, the CDR3 is TGTGCCTGGAGTGACGGACTTTATGGCTACACCTTC. The encoded protein is CAWSDGLYGYTF.